A selection of T cell receptor beta chains follows, all from one sample in a study of siplizumab effects on memory and regulatory T cells. Some clones are missing from TCRdb's copy, which holds only in-frame ones; the method was immunoSEQ multiplex PCR. The sample yields under 150,000 clones, roughly 94% seen once. The source material was non-Treg CD4+ T cells sorted from blood. The receptors stem from a human donor in good health. Each CDR3 is given with its conserved first and last residue. D genes are given only for firm matches. Size is omitted from some rows. Given values are once, few, many or a class for expanded clones.

J gene	V gene	clone size	D gene	CDR3 DNA	CDR3 protein
TRBJ2-1	TRBV6-1	.	.	TGTGCCAGCAGTGAAATGGGTGCCCCCGGCTCCTACGAGCAGTTCTTC	CASSEMGAPGSYEQFF
TRBJ2-5	TRBV19	.	TRBD2	TGTGCCAGTAGCGCTTTTACTAGCGGGAGGACCGGGACCCAGTACTTC	CASSAFTSGRTGTQYF
TRBJ2-5	TRBV27	once	TRBD1	TGTGCCAGCAGTTTAGGACAGGGCGTAGAGACCCAGTACTTC	CASSLGQGVETQYF
TRBJ2-3	TRBV5-6	.	TRBD2	TGTGCCAGCAGCTTTAACCGCCCGGGACTACTGACAGATACGCAGTATTTT	CASSFNRPGLLTDTQYF
TRBJ1-6	TRBV6-5	.	.	TGTGCCAGCAGTTTTTCCATCGGGGCCAATAATTCACCCCTCCACTTT	CASSFSIGANNSPLHF
TRBJ2-7	TRBV6-5	.	.	TGTGCCAGCAGTTTAGGCCGTTTCTCCGAGCAGTACTTC	CASSLGRFSEQYF
TRBJ1-3	TRBV6-5	.	.	TGTGCCAGCAGTCGTGGGGGATTTGGTGGAAACACCATATATTTT	CASSRGGFGGNTIYF
TRBJ1-2	TRBV11-2	.	.	TGTGCCAGCAGCCCCGGGGGAACGGCCTATGGCTACACCTTC	CASSPGGTAYGYTF
TRBJ2-2	TRBV27	once	.	TGTGCCAGCAGTTTAGTGGCGAACACCGGGGAGCTGTTTTTT	CASSLVANTGELFF
TRBJ1-1	TRBV9	.	TRBD1	TGTGCCAGCAGCGCTCATACAGGGGGCAGGGGGGTGAACACTGAAGCTTTCTTT	CASSAHTGGRGVNTEAFF
TRBJ2-1	TRBV5-4	once	.	TGTGCCAGCACGCCGGGGGGCCGGACCTACAATGAGCAGTTCTTC	CASTPGGRTYNEQFF
TRBJ1-5	TRBV6-5	.	.	TGTGCCAGCGGCCGGAGGGGCGGTAGCAATCAGCCCCAGCATTTT	CASGRRGGSNQPQHF
TRBJ2-7	TRBV6-5	once	.	TGTGCCAGCAGTTACGGGGCGGGGCCAGGGTCCCACGAGCAGTACTTC	CASSYGAGPGSHEQYF
TRBJ2-1	TRBV11-2	.	TRBD2	TGTGCCAGCAGCGCCGGGACTAGTCCGTTCTTC	CASSAGTSPFF
TRBJ2-3	TRBV6-1	.	TRBD1	TGTGCCAGCAGGGACAGGGGGCAAGTTACGCAGTATTTT	CASRDRGQVTQYF
TRBJ1-3	TRBV18	.	.	TGTGCCAGCTCACCCCGGGACTTTTCGACGGGAGGCGCTGGAAACACCATATATTTT	CASSPRDFSTGGAGNTIYF
TRBJ1-5	TRBV7-3	.	.	TGTGCCAGCAGCCCGAACGGGGGCAGGGAACAGCAGCCCCAGCATTTT	CASSPNGGREQQPQHF
TRBJ2-5	TRBV7-7	.	TRBD1	TGTGCCAGCAGCCTGACAGGGTCTTATGGAGAGACCCAGTACTTC	CASSLTGSYGETQYF
TRBJ2-1	TRBV20-1	.	.	TGCAGTGCTATCCTTAATGAGCAGTTCTTC	CSAILNEQFF